This is a list of T cell receptor beta chains from one sample in a study of patients and donors after allogeneic stem cell transplantation. One entry per CDR3 protein, called by TCRdb with MiXCR from the RT-PCR reads. The sample lists 70,000 or so distinct CDR3 sequences; approximately 26% were seen once. Sequenced: blood, either unsorted or a sorted T cell fraction (not recorded which). These TCRs come from a human donor who was either an allogeneic HSCT recipient or a stem cell or donor lymphocyte infusion donor (not recorded which). It is not recorded whose cells these are; they may come from a transplant donor. The CDR3 runs from the conserved cysteine through the conserved F or W. A D gene is named only where the DNA matches it firmly. The listing skips clone size in some rows; elsewhere it reads once, few, many or a size class.

size: NA
D: NA
V: TRBV7-2
J: TRBJ1-4
DNA: TGTGCCAGCAGGCCGGGGGGAGGGGATGAAAAACTGTTTTTT
CDR3: CASRPGGGDEKLFF

size: few
D: NA
V: TRBV5-1
J: TRBJ1-5
DNA: TGCGCCAGCAGCGACGGGACGGCTGAGCCCCAGCATTTT
CDR3: CASSDGTAEPQHF

size: once
D: TRBD2
V: TRBV29-1
J: TRBJ2-7
DNA: TGCAGCGTTGAAGGGTCCCAGCGGGAGGGGACCTACGAGCAGTACTTC
CDR3: CSVEGSQREGTYEQYF

size: few
D: NA
V: TRBV29-1
J: TRBJ1-1
DNA: TGCAGCGTATGGGGGGCTTGGGAGAACACTGAAGCTTTCTTT
CDR3: CSVWGAWENTEAFF

size: NA
D: TRBD1
V: TRBV12-3/TRBV12-4
J: TRBJ1-1
DNA: TGTGCCAGCAGTCCGGGGACAGGAAAAATGAACACTGAAGCTTTCTTT
CDR3: CASSPGTGKMNTEAFF

size: few
D: NA
V: TRBV9
J: TRBJ1-2
DNA: TGTGCCAGCAGCCCCCTAGGGGAAATAAGTTATGGCTACACCTTC
CDR3: CASSPLGEISYGYTF

size: NA
D: NA
V: TRBV12-3/TRBV12-4
J: TRBJ1-1
DNA: TGTGCCAGCAGCACATCGGGGGGGAGCACTGAAGCTTTCTTT
CDR3: CASSTSGGSTEAFF

size: few
D: NA
V: TRBV4-3
J: TRBJ2-2
DNA: TGCGCCAGCAGCCCGGGGCACACCGGGGAGCTGTTTTTT
CDR3: CASSPGHTGELFF

size: NA
D: TRBD1
V: TRBV12-3/TRBV12-4
J: TRBJ2-7
DNA: TGTGCCAGCATGAGGTCTCAGGGGGCGAAGAAGCAGTACTTC
CDR3: CASMRSQGAKKQYF

size: many
D: NA
V: TRBV11-2
J: TRBJ2-4
DNA: TGTGCCAGCAGCTTACCCGGGTTGACTAAAAACATTCAGTACTTC
CDR3: CASSLPGLTKNIQYF

size: NA
D: TRBD1
V: TRBV20-1
J: TRBJ2-7
DNA: TGCAGTGCTACCGGACAGGGGCTCGAGCAGTACTTC
CDR3: CSATGQGLEQYF

size: NA
D: NA
V: TRBV5-1
J: TRBJ2-7
DNA: TGCGCCAGCAGCTTTCCCGGGGAATCCTACGAGCAGTACTTC
CDR3: CASSFPGESYEQYF

size: NA
D: TRBD2
V: TRBV5-1
J: TRBJ2-5
DNA: TGCGCCAGCAGCTTGCGGACTAGCGGGAACCAAGAGACCCAGTACTTC
CDR3: CASSLRTSGNQETQYF

size: NA
D: NA
V: TRBV5-1
J: TRBJ2-7
DNA: TGCGCCAGCAGCTTGTGGGGTTTCGAGCAGTACTTC
CDR3: CASSLWGFEQYF

size: NA
D: TRBD1
V: TRBV20-1
J: TRBJ1-6
DNA: TGCAGTGCTAGAGATGTGCAGGGGGAAGATTCACCCCTCCACTTT
CDR3: CSARDVQGEDSPLHF